This paragraph reports one T cell receptor (beta chain). What it binds is not known. These data are taken from a study of beta chain features in type 1 diabetes. General observations from the study: It was possible that PCR favored shorter templates, equally so in patients and controls. Shorter TCRB CDR3s, moderately but significantly so, marked every one of the four CD4+ subsets in Type 1 diabetes patients. In comparison with healthy donors, patients had naive, central memory and Treg TCRB repertoires that appeared more similar.

Stem cell-like memory, regulatory, central memory and naive CD4+ cells were sorted via CD45RO/CCR7/CD25/CD127/CD95/CD27. All sorted populations exceeded 95% purity. What was sequenced were expressed TCRB transcripts, since all of the isolated RNA had been reverse transcribed. TCRdb's copy holds only in-frame clones and misses some; the assay was immunoSEQ multiplex PCR. The data show hundreds of thousands of clones, with approximately 15% seen just once and less than 0.02% held by the top ten. V shed 4 bases and J shed 0 bases, with 10 bases lying between them. There are 13 residues in the CDR3. Germline V lookup: CDR1 GTSNPN, CDR2 SVGIG (reference sequence).

The sample was naive CD4+ T cells from blood. This chain uses TRBV30 with TRBJ2-7; D is possibly TRBD2 (5 bases). This TCR derives from a man aged 18 to 30 with type 1 diabetes. The CDR3 loop reads CAWTEGSSYEQYF. The CDR3 nucleotides read TGTGCCTGGACTGAGGGTAGCTCCTACGAGCAGTACTTC.